This T cell receptor beta chain was obtained from a study of cytomegalovirus exposure and HLA in healthy donors. Study conclusions and caveats: In a later analysis, V- and J-gene trimming of beta chains associated with a DCLRE1C missense variant, replicated independently.

The CDR3 spans 17 residues. CDR1 SGHTA and CDR2 FQGTGA come from the germline V gene. J was trimmed by 2 bases and V by 0 bases; bases with no gene match: 6. Comments on this clone: Its antigen is as yet unknown.

The PCR was carried out with 60 Vbeta primers and 13 Jbeta primers. Per the study methods: Approximately 80 million unique TCR beta chains, about 11 million of them shared, were counted by a later analysis. Clones were sequenced by immunoSEQ multiplex PCR, and TCRdb holds only the in-frame ones, with some missing. The DNA was the basis for D and trimming; V, J and clone size are from that table. The data hold fewer than 200,000 clones, with about 82% observed a single time. The chain employs TRBV7-3 and TRBJ2-3, with 9 bases lining up with TRBD2. The receptor was isolated from a woman aged 25 to 39 in good health and CMV-seropositive. Sequencing was performed on PBMCs. CDR3 DNA sequence: TGTGCCAGCAGCTTAACTCGGCGGGGGGGGATCACAGATACGCAGTATTTT. This translates into CASSLTRRGGITDTQYF.